Listed below are T cell receptor beta chains from one sample, sequenced in a study of blood T cell repertoires in COVID-19. Sequenced by immunoSEQ multiplex PCR; TCRdb stores in-frame clones only, minus some. The sample holds fewer than 250,000 clones, 80% seen once. Sequenced input: peripheral blood. Receptors were obtained from a man between 60 and 70 years old with acute or convalescent COVID-19. CDR3s include the opening cysteine and the closing phenylalanine or tryptophan. A D gene is named only where the DNA matches it firmly. Some rows have no size entry. The others give once, few or many, or a class for an expanded clone.

V	size	D	J	CDR3	DNA
TRBV29-1	NA	TRBD1	TRBJ2-5	CSARTGEETQYF	TGCAGCGCCAGGACAGGGGAAGAGACCCAGTACTTC
TRBV7-9	NA	NA	TRBJ2-7	CASSSGPWWEQYF	TGTGCCAGCAGCTCAGGCCCGTGGTGGGAGCAGTACTTC
TRBV3-1/TRBV3-2	NA	NA	TRBJ2-1	CASSQDSRAPDNEQFF	TGTGCCAGCAGCCAAGACTCGCGGGCTCCCGACAATGAGCAGTTCTTC
TRBV12-3/TRBV12-4	few	TRBD2	TRBJ2-5	CASRREYGETQYF	TGTGCCAGCAGGCGGGAGTATGGAGAGACCCAGTACTTC
TRBV6-1	NA	TRBD1	TRBJ1-5	CASSDVQGNNQPQHF	TGTGCCAGCAGTGATGTACAGGGGAACAATCAGCCCCAGCATTTT
TRBV7-6	NA	TRBD1	TRBJ2-7	CASSFRDRDPYEQYF	TGTGCCAGCAGCTTCCGGGACAGGGACCCCTACGAGCAGTACTTC
TRBV11-1	NA	NA	TRBJ1-2	CASSPAGRGYGYTF	TGTGCCAGCAGCCCCGCCGGCAGGGGATATGGCTACACCTTC
TRBV6-5	NA	TRBD1	TRBJ1-2	CASSYSGTGMSGYTF	TGTGCCAGCAGTTACTCAGGGACAGGCATGTCTGGCTACACCTTC
TRBV30	NA	TRBD1	TRBJ1-3	CAWKGTDGNTIYF	TGTGCCTGGAAAGGGACAGATGGAAACACCATATATTTT
TRBV9	NA	TRBD2	TRBJ2-1	CASSVQTSGSPLNYNEQFF	TGTGCCAGCAGCGTACAGACTAGCGGGAGTCCGCTCAATTACAATGAGCAGTTCTTC
TRBV2	many	TRBD1	TRBJ1-1	CASLPGQGAPEAFF	TGTGCCAGCCTTCCCGGACAGGGGGCCCCTGAAGCTTTCTTT
TRBV2	NA	TRBD1	TRBJ1-5	CASSGTGGSQPQHF	TGTGCCAGCAGTGGGACAGGGGGGAGTCAGCCCCAGCATTTT
TRBV10-3	NA	NA	TRBJ1-5	CAISESREGSQHF	TGTGCCATCAGTGAGTCGCGGGAGGGAAGCCAGCATTTT
TRBV7-8	NA	TRBD1	TRBJ1-3	CASSLDRGPGNTIYF	TGTGCCAGCAGCTTAGACAGGGGGCCTGGAAACACCATATATTTT
TRBV5-5	NA	NA	TRBJ2-5	CASSVSRGETQYF	TGTGCCAGCAGCGTGAGCCGGGGAGAGACCCAGTACTTC
TRBV4-1	NA	NA	TRBJ1-5	CASSRSLTQYSNQPQHF	TGCGCCAGCAGCCGGTCCCTTACACAGTATAGCAATCAGCCCCAGCATTTT
TRBV11-2	NA	NA	TRBJ2-1	CASSFPTGLGEQFF	TGTGCCAGCAGCTTCCCCACGGGGTTGGGTGAGCAGTTCTTC
TRBV5-1	NA	NA	TRBJ1-1	CASSFNGLTGGNTEAFF	TGCGCCAGCAGCTTTAACGGCCTGACGGGGGGGAACACTGAAGCTTTCTTT
TRBV5-4	NA	NA	TRBJ1-3	CASSFLPSSGNTIYF	TGTGCCAGCAGCTTCCTTCCCAGCTCTGGAAACACCATATATTTT